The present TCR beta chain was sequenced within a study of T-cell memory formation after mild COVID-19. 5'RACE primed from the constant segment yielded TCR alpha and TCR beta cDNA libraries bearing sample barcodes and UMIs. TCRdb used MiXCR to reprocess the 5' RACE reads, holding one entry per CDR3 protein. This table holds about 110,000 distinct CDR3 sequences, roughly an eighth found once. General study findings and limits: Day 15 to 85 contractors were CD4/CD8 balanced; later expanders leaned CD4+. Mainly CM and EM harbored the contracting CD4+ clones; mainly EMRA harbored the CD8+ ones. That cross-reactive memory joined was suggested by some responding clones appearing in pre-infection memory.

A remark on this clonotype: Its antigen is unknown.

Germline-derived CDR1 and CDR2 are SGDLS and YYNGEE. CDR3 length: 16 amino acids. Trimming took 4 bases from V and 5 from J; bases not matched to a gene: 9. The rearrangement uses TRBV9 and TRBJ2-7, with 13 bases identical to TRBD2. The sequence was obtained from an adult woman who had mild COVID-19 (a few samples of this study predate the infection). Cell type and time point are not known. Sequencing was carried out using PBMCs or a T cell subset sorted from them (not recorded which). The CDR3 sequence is CASSLGLAGVINEQYF. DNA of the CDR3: TGTGCCAGCAGCTTAGGACTAGCGGGAGTTATAAACGAGCAGTACTTC.